This T cell receptor beta chain is drawn from a study of T cell responses to AZD1222 COVID-19 vaccine. The CDR3 sequence is 10 residues long. Germline V CDR1 and CDR2: GTSNPN, SVGIG (reference sequence). V was cut by 3 bases and J by 6 bases, with 5 bases left in between. The table came from immunoSEQ multiplex PCR; TCRdb's copy has only in-frame clones and leaves some out. In the table there are 50,000 to 65,000 clones, roughly 90% of which are singletons. Findings and caveats of the study: Repertoires were sampled only after the peak T cell response.

Note on this clone: What it binds is not known.

This receptor was taken from an adult in good health. The sample consisted of peripheral blood, taken on day 0 of AZD1222 vaccination. The genes are TRBV30 and TRBJ1-2; D remains ambiguous. The chain's CDR3 is CAWRGDGYTF. The CDR3 DNA sequence: TGTGCCTGGAGGGGAGATGGCTACACCTTC.